This TCR beta chain stems from a study of blood T cells in healthy people across ages. Study findings and constraints: Naive T cell percentage by flow cytometry tracked strongly with beta diversity. As age increased, TCR beta diversity per million T cells fell in a roughly linear fashion.

Notes on this clonotype: Its antigen remains unknown.

Peripheral blood from each donor was collected in a volume of 9.5 to 10 milliliters. The CDR3 sequence is 17 residues long. Germline V gene lookup returns CDR1 SEHNR and CDR2 FQNEAQ (reference sequence). J was trimmed by 3 bases and V by 2 bases; bases with no gene match: 11. A second PCR, run for 7 to 11 cycles, used a sample-barcoded 5' primer plus a J-beta primer mix. A single record per CDR3 protein comes from TCRdb applying MiXCR to the 5' RACE reads. The sample holds hundreds of thousands of distinct CDR3 sequences, roughly three fifths seen once. V and J are TRBV7-9 and TRBJ2-7, with TRBD1 matching 9 bases. This TCR derives from a man aged 40-49 years in good health. Sequenced input: blood. The CDR3 nucleotides read TGTGCCAGCAGCTTAACTAGGGACAGGGCAGGGTTCTACGAGCAGTACTTC. It codes for CASSLTRDRAGFYEQYF.